This T cell receptor beta chain was identified during a study of CD8+ T cells in alopecia areata. Study-level background: Severity in treated patients was scored by percentage of scalp area affected.

The V gene's germline CDR1 is SGHRS and CDR2 YFSETQ. The CDR3 contains 16 residues. V was cut by 7 bases and J by 7 bases, with 21 bases left in between. After isolation, RNA underwent reverse transcription to generate cDNA as the sequencing template. Sequenced by immunoSEQ multiplex PCR; TCRdb stores in-frame clones only, minus some. Here the sample spans under 200,000 clones, roughly 65% being singletons. Treatment reported: oral pan-JAK inhibitor, 5-10 mg twice daily. The TCR comes from a human donor with alopecia areata. The source was CD4+ T cells sorted from blood, collected at week 4, from a patient treated with tofacitinib. The rearrangement links TRBV5-1 to TRBJ1-6; D is perhaps TRBD1 (6 bases). This CDR3 reads CASGRGRGQGNSPLHF. CDR3 coding DNA: TGCGCCAGCGGCCGCGGACGGGGGCAGGGGAATTCACCCCTCCACTTT.